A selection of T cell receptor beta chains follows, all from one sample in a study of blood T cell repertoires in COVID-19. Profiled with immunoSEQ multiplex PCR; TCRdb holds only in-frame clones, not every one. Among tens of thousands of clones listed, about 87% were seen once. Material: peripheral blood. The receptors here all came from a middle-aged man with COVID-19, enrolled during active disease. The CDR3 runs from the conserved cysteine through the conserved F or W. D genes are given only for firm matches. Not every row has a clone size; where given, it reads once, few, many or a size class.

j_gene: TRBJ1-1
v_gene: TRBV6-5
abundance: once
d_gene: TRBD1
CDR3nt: TGTGCCAGCTTCCGGGCAGGGGGGATGAACACTGAAGCTTTCTTT
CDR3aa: CASFRAGGMNTEAFF

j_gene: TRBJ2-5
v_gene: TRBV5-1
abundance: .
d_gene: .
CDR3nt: TGCGCCAGCAGCCACGAAGCTGGGGGCTTTCAAGAGACCCAGTACTTC
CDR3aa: CASSHEAGGFQETQYF

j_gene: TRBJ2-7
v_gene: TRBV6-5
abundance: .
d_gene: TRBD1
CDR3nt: TGTGCCAGCAGACAGCCGGGACAGGGGGCCTACGAGCAGTACTTC
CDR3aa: CASRQPGQGAYEQYF

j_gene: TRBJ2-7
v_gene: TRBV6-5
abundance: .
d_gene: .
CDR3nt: TGTGCCAGCAGTTACATCGGAGGCCGGGGCTACGAGCAGTACTTC
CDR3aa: CASSYIGGRGYEQYF

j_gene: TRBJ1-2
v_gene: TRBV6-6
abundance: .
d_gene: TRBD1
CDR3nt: TGTGCCAGCAGCAGGACAGGGGGAGACTATGGCTACACCTTC
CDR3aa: CASSRTGGDYGYTF

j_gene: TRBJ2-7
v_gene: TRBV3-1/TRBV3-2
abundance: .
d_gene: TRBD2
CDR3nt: TGTGCCAGCAGCCAAGATCAGGCTAGCGGGGGCTACGAGCAGTACTTC
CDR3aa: CASSQDQASGGYEQYF

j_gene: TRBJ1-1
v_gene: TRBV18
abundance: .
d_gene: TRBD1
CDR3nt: TGTGCCAGCTCTCCCGGGACAGGGTCGGTGAACACTGAAGCTTTCTTT
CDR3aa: CASSPGTGSVNTEAFF

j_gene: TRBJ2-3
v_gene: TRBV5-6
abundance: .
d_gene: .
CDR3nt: TGTGCCAGCAGCCTGATGCCGGGTCCAGGGGAGGGTACGCAGTATTTT
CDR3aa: CASSLMPGPGEGTQYF

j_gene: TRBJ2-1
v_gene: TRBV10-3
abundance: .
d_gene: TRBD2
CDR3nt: TGTGCCATCAGGGGGACTAGCGACAATGAGCAGTTCTTC
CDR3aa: CAIRGTSDNEQFF

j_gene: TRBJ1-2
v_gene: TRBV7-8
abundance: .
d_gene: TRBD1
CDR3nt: TGTGCCAGCAGCTTAGTAGGACAGGGAAGCTATGGCTACACCTTC
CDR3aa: CASSLVGQGSYGYTF

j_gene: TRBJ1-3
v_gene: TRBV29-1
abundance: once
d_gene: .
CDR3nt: TGCAGCGTTCTACAGGGAACTGGAAACACCATATATTTT
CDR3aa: CSVLQGTGNTIYF

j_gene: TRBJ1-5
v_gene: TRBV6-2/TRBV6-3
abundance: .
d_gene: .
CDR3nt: TGTGCCAGCAGCCCTTCCTCTATCGCCGAGGATCAGCCCCAGCATTTT
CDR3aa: CASSPSSIAEDQPQHF

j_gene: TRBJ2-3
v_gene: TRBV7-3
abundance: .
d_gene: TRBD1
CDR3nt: TGTGCCAGCAGCCTCCGGACAGGGGGTATCGGCAACACAGATACGCAGTATTTT
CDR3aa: CASSLRTGGIGNTDTQYF

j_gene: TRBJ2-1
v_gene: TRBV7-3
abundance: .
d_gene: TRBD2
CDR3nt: TGTGCCAGCAGCTTGGGCGGGAGCGGCAATGAGCAGTTCTTC
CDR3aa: CASSLGGSGNEQFF

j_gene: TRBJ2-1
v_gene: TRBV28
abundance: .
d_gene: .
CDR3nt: TGTGCCAGCAGTTTGGGGACTCATGAGCAGTTCTTC
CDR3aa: CASSLGTHEQFF

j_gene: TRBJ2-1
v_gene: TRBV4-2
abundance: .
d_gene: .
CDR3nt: TGTGCCAGCAGCCAGAGGGCGAATGAGCAGTTCTTC
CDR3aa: CASSQRANEQFF

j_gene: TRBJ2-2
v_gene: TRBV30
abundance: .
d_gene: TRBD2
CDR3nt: TGTGCCTGGAGGTCAGGAGCGGGAGGCACCGGGGAGCTGTTTTTT
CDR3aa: CAWRSGAGGTGELFF

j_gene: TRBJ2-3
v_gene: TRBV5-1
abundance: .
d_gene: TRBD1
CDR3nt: TGCGCCAGCAGCATCGGACAGGGTACAGATACGCAGTATTTT
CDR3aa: CASSIGQGTDTQYF

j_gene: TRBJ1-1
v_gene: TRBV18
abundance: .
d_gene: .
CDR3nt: TGTGCCAGCTCAGCGGGGCGGGACACTGAAGCTTTCTTT
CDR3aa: CASSAGRDTEAFF

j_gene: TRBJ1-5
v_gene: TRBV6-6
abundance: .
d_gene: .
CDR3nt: TGTGCCAGCAGTTACTCGGAGGACAATCAGCCCCAGCATTTT
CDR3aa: CASSYSEDNQPQHF

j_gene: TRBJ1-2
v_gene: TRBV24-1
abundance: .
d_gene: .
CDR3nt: TGTGCCACCAGTGACTATGCTAACTATGGCTACACCTTC
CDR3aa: CATSDYANYGYTF

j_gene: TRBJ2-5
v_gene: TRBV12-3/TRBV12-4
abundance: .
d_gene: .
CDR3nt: TGTGCCAGCAGTCCGGACAGTGAGGAGACCCAGTACTTC
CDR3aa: CASSPDSEETQYF

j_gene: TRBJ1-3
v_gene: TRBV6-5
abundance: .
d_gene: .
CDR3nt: TGTGCCAGCGAACAGCTTTCCTCTGGAAACACCATATATTTT
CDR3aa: CASEQLSSGNTIYF

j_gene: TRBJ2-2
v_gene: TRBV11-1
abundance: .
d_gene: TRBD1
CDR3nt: TGTGCCAGCAGCTTTGGGACAGGTGCGAACACCGGGGAGCTGTTTTTT
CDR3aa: CASSFGTGANTGELFF

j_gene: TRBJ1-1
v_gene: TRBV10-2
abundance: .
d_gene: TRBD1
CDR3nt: TGCGCCAGCAGGCAGGGGGCTCGGAGGACTGAAGCTTTCTTT
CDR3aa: CASRQGARRTEAFF

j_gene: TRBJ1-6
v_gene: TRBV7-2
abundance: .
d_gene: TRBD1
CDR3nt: TGTGCCAGCAGCCCAGAGGGACAGAGAAATTCACCCCTCCACTTT
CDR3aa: CASSPEGQRNSPLHF

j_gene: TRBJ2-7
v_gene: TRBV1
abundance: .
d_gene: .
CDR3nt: TGCACCAGCAGCCAAAGGCGTAGTGCGGCCGCCTACGAGCAGTACTTC
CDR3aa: CTSSQRRSAAAYEQYF

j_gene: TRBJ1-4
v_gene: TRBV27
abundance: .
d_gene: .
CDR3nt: TGTGCCAGTGGGGGGGTGACGGTTAATGAAAAACTGTTTTTT
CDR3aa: CASGGVTVNEKLFF

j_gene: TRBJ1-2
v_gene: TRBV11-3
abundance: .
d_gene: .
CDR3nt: TGTGCCAGCAGCTTAGAGGGGAGGCAGGGTAACTATGGCTACACCTTC
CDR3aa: CASSLEGRQGNYGYTF

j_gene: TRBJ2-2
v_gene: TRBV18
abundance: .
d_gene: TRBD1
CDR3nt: TGTGCCAGCTCACCCCTGGGACAGGGGCCCTCGGGCACCGGGGAGCTGTTTTTT
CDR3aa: CASSPLGQGPSGTGELFF

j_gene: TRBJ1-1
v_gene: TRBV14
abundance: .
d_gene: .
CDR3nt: TGTGCCAGCAGCCAAGTCGGACGGGGGGCTGAAGCTTTCTTT
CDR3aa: CASSQVGRGAEAFF

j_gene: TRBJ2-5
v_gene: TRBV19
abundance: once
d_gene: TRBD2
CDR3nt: TGTGCCAGTAGTATACGGGAGGCGGTACAAGAGACCCAGTACTTC
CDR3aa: CASSIREAVQETQYF

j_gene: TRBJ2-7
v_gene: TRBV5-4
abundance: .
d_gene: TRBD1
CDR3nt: TGTGCCAGCAGCTTGGCAGGGACAGGGGACTACGAGCAGTACTTC
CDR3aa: CASSLAGTGDYEQYF

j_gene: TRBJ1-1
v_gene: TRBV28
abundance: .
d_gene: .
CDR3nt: TGTGCCAGCAGTTTGGGGCAGGGAAGGGGGTATAACACTGAAGCTTTCTTT
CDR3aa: CASSLGQGRGYNTEAFF

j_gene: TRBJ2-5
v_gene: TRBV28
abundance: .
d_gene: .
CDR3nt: TGTGCCAGCACGAGAGAATCGGGTACAACGGTCGGAGAGACCCAGTACTTC
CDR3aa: CASTRESGTTVGETQYF